The following is a T cell receptor beta chain sequence with its context. Its recognized antigen is unknown. No base quality information exists; no much larger clone differs at one position. Receptor libraries were prepared by PCR. The instrument given in TCRdb is Illumina HiSeq 2500. To normalize quantification of the TCRbeta repertoire, the TCR libraries were built with molecular barcoding that relied on unique molecular identifiers. Through fastp at Q25 and MiXCR, TCRdb rebuilt clones from the public reads, retaining in-frame beta chains. Rows with a matching CDR3 protein are joined into one entry that keeps the most common DNA and genes. This sample comprises 600,000 to 700,000 distinct CDR3 sequences, about an eighth of them detected only once. The biggest ten clones account for around 0.79% of the sample. The data belong to a study of T-cell reconstitution after alpha-beta-depleted transplantation in children (dated by TCRdb to about 2016). Broadly, across the study: T-cell immune reconstitution after TCRalphabeta/CD19-depleted allogeneic hematopoietic cell transplantation in children was quantitatively tracked in the study by means of TCR repertoire profiling.

Findings and caveats that apply to the study as a whole: Over subsequent months, a decline in hyperexpanded clone frequencies was noted, and after one year, T-cell counts and TCRbeta diversity were mostly ascribed to newly produced T cells. About two months after transplant, the apparently early recovery of alphabetaT-cell counts reportedly depended on just several hundred clones that had expanded rapidly and came from non-depleted graft cells. In some patients, the high TCRbeta diversity seen at day 60 was put down to recipient T cells and intrathymic progenitors that had survived conditioning.

What this sample's treatment or condition label stands for: allogeneic hematopoietic cell transplantation with graft depleted of TCRalphabeta T cells and CD19 B cells. The transplant recipients were children given TCRalphabeta/CD19-depleted allogeneic hematopoietic cell grafts. This material consisted of PBMCs, taken before TCRalphabeta/CD19-depleted stem cell transplant. The sequence derives from a girl aged 2 to 9 with congenital amegakaryocytic thrombocytopenia, due to receive a stem cell transplant.

The CDR3 region: CAVASWADTQYF. Read as DNA, the sequence is TGTGCCGTTGCTAGCTGGGCAGATACGCAGTATTTT. The chain is encoded by TRBV6-1 joined to TRBJ2-3; the best D guess is TRBD2, with 5 bases matching. The CDR3 numbers 12 residues from cysteine through phenylalanine. The CDR3 DNA has 36 bases and is translated from base 1. CDR1 and CDR2 are drawn from the germline V gene: MNHNS, SASEGT. V loses 11 bases of germline sequence and J loses 4 bases, and the interval between the two ends is 13 bases.